This T cell receptor beta chain was observed in a study of blood T cell repertoires in COVID-19. Germline V gene lookup returns CDR1 SGHNT and CDR2 YENEEA. Trimming at V came to 2 bases and at J to 8 bases, leaving 9 bases not matched to a gene. The CDR3 length is 15 residues. The cohort comprised adults aged 18 to 89 years residing in 24 US areas. In the source study's methods: Amplifying reference gene primers gave estimates of nucleated cell counts. This table comes from immunoSEQ multiplex PCR, and its TCRdb copy is limited to in-frame clones, with some not included. The V and J calls and the clone size are those of that table, but D and trimming were determined from the DNA. The table records 150,000 to 200,000 clones, over 70% of them present only once.

Sequenced sample: PBMCs or T cells enriched from blood (not recorded which). The TCR comes from a woman in her fifties or sixties who had recovered from COVID-19. The chain recombines TRBV11-3 with TRBJ2-1; 7 bases match TRBD1. In DNA, the CDR3 is TGTGCCAGCAGCTTAACTACAGGGGATTTCGATGAGCAGTTCTTC. Its translation is CASSLTTGDFDEQFF. Based on the CDR3 plus reference TRBV11-3 and TRBJ2-1, the full variable domain is EAGVVQSPRYKIIEKKQPVAFWCNPISGHNTLYWYLQNLGQGPELLIRYENEEAVDDSQLPKDRFSAERLKGVDSTLKIQPAELGDSAVYLCASSLTTGDFDEQFFGPGTRLTVL.